The 27 T cell receptor beta chains below all came from one sample that was sequenced in a study of blood T cell repertoires in COVID-19. Assay used: immunoSEQ multiplex PCR; TCRdb lists only in-frame clones, some missing. The sample carries roughly 380,000 clones, approximately 91% recorded once. Sequencing was performed on peripheral blood. These receptors came from a woman between 35 and 50 years old with COVID-19, enrolled during active disease.

The gene calls are TRBV6-5 and TRBJ2-7; possibly TRBD1 for D (5 bases). The germline V and J ends were trimmed by 5 bases and 0 bases, with 8 bases remaining between them. Germline V CDR1 and CDR2: MNHEY, SVGAGI. This CDR3 spans 13 amino acids. The CDR3 spells CASSLGHSYEQYF. The CDR3 nucleotides are TGTGCCAGCAGTCTCGGACACTCCTACGAGCAGTACTTC.

This clone was seen just once. The chain employs TRBV7-3 and TRBJ1-6; D is ambiguous. Germline V gene data show CDR1 as SGHTA and CDR2 as FQGTGA. V lost 4 bases and J lost 8, with 12 bases in between. CDR3 size: 14 residues. CDR3 nucleotide sequence: TGTGCCAGCAGCTCGCAGGCTTTCGATTCACCCCTCCACTTT. This encodes CASSSQAFDSPLHF.

The chain joins TRBV5-4 to TRBJ1-1, with D hard to call. CDR1 is SGHNT and CDR2 is YYREEE in the germline V gene (reference sequence). V lost 4 bases, J lost 2 bases, and 15 bases lay in between. CDR3 length: 15 residues. This chain's CDR3 is CASSPGGHSNTEAFF. CDR3 coding DNA: TGTGCCAGCAGCCCGGGAGGGCACTCTAACACTGAAGCTTTCTTT.

The chain is built from TRBV30 and TRBJ1-2; D might be TRBD1 (6 bases). CDR1 is GTSNPN and CDR2 is SVGIG in the germline V gene (reference sequence). Trimming stripped 2 bases from V and 4 bases from J, with 11 bases between. This CDR3 has 13 residues. In DNA, the CDR3 is TGTGCCTGGAGTCGCAGGGGCGGCTATGGCTACACCTTC. This codes for CAWSRRGGYGYTF.

The chain combines TRBV9 with TRBJ2-5; 10 bases map to TRBD1. V lost 3 bases and J lost 5; bases outside the gene matches: 7. The CDR3 has 15 amino acids. CDR1 is SGDLS and CDR2 is YYNGEE in the germline V gene. The CDR3 nucleotides are TGTGCCAGCAGCGAACGACAGGGGGCGATGGAGACCCAGTACTTC. Its protein product is CASSERQGAMETQYF.

The chain has TRBV5-1 and TRBJ1-6; D remains unclear. Between the trimmed V and J ends, which lost 3 bases and 9 bases, there was a span of 16 bases. The length of the CDR3 is 15 residues. Germline values: CDR1 SGHRS, CDR2 YFSETQ. CDR3 coding DNA: TGCGCCAGCAGCTCCCAACACCGTGGTGGTTCACCCCTCCACTTT. Amino acids: CASSSQHRGGSPLHF.

This CDR3 is CASSIGRGQGEQFF. CDR3 nucleotides: TGTGCCAGTAGTATCGGTAGGGGTCAGGGGGAGCAGTTCTTC. V usage is TRBV19 and J usage is TRBJ2-1; TRBD1 might be the D (6 bases). This CDR3 contains 14 residues. Germline loops: CDR1 LNHDA, CDR2 SQIVND (reference sequence). The germline V and J ends were trimmed by 3 bases and 10 bases, with 16 bases remaining between them.

The gene calls are TRBV4-3 and TRBJ1-5; D possibly corresponds to TRBD1 (6 bases). The CDR3 covers 15 residues. The V gene's germline CDR1 is LGHNA and CDR2 YSLEER. Trimming shortened V by 4 bases and J by 5 bases, and 15 bases separated the two germline ends. CDR3 nucleotide sequence: TGCGCCAGCAGCCCTCAGGGGTCAAAGGATCAGCCCCAGCATTTT. The encoded protein is CASSPQGSKDQPQHF.

This chain links TRBV7-2 with TRBJ1-2; 7 bases agree with TRBD1. Germline CDR1 and CDR2: SGHTA and FQGNSA. The junction had 6 bases not matched to a gene; V was cut back by 1 base and J by 4 bases. The CDR3 contains 15 residues. The CDR3 loop is CASSLDFGTVYGYTF. CDR3 in DNA: TGTGCCAGCAGCTTAGACTTCGGGACAGTCTATGGCTACACCTTC.

The rearrangement links TRBV6-1 to TRBJ1-4; D is undetermined. The CDR3 is 14 amino acids. Germline lookup yields CDR1 MNHNS and CDR2 SASEGT. Trimming left V 2 bases short and J 0 bases short, with 4 bases between. As DNA, the CDR3 is TGTGCCAGCAGTGAACCAGCAACTAATGAAAAACTGTTTTTT. Encoded protein: CASSEPATNEKLFF.

In its sample, this clone was seen a few times. V and J are TRBV27 and TRBJ1-1, with 10 bases that match TRBD1. The CDR3 is 15 amino acids. Germline V gene data show CDR1 as MNHEY and CDR2 as SMNVEV (reference sequence). The ends lost 4 bases at V and 4 bases at J; junction bases unmatched: 6. The CDR3 DNA is TGTGCCAGCAGTTCGTTTGGACAGGGGGGCACTGAAGCTTTCTTT. The encoded protein is CASSSFGQGGTEAFF.

This chain's CDR3 is CASSPRTGWDTQYF. CDR3 DNA: TGTGCCAGCAGCCCTCGAACGGGGTGGGATACGCAGTATTTT. The rearrangement links TRBV27 to TRBJ2-3, with a possible D match to TRBD2 (5 bases). The length of the CDR3 is 14 residues. Germline assignment: CDR1 MNHEY and CDR2 SMNVEV (reference sequence). Trimming cost V 6 bases and J 6 bases, with 16 bases left between them.

With regard to this clone: An end of the junction differs from the germline gene, which may be a read error. The V and J genes are TRBV7-7 and TRBJ2-5; D uncertain. The CDR3 runs 14 residues. Germline V lookup: CDR1 SSHAT, CDR2 FNYEAQ (reference sequence). The CDR3 DNA follows: TGTGCTAGCAGCTTATCAGGTCAGCCGGAGACCCAGTACTTC. This gives the protein CASSLSGQPETQYF.

This chain connects TRBV5-1 to TRBJ2-5, with a weak D call TRBD1 (5 bases). This CDR3 has 15 amino acids. Germline V CDR1 and CDR2: SGHRS, YFSETQ. Trimming removed 4 bases at V and 5 bases at J, with 18 bases between. The CDR3 DNA reads TGCGCCAGCAGCACCAAGGCGACAGACGGGGAGACCCAGTACTTC. The encoded protein is CASSTKATDGETQYF. Looking up the rest from reference TRBV5-1 and TRBJ2-5 gives the full variable domain: KAGVTQTPRYLIKTRGQQVTLSCSPISGHRSVSWYQQTPGQGLQFLFEYFSETQRNKGNFPGRFSGRQFSNSRSEMNVSTLELGDSALYLCASSTKATDGETQYFGPGTRLLVL.

V usage is TRBV11-2 and J usage is TRBJ1-2; tentative D call: TRBD1 (6 bases). The CDR3 has 14 residues. The V gene's germline CDR1 is SGHAT and CDR2 FQNNGV. V lost 5 bases and J 2 bases, leaving 12 bases between the germline ends. CDR3 amino acids: CASSPFTGNYGYTF. CDR3 coding DNA: TGTGCCAGCAGCCCATTTACAGGGAACTATGGCTACACCTTC. The entire variable domain, with the rest obtained from reference TRBV11-2 and TRBJ1-2, is as follows: EAGVAQSPRYKIIEKRQSVAFWCNPISGHATLYWYQQILGQGPKLLIQFQNNGVVDDSQLPKDRFSAERLKGVDSTLKIQPAKLEDSAVYLCASSPFTGNYGYTFGSGTRLTVV.

This clone showed up just once. The rearrangement uses TRBV5-4 and TRBJ1-2, with D possibly TRBD1 on 6 matching bases. V gave up 1 base and J gave up 7 bases, with 14 bases separating them. This CDR3 is 14 amino acids long. Germline V CDR1 and CDR2: SGHNT, YYREEE (reference sequence). The CDR3 reads CASSLIGGMGGYTF. DNA for the CDR3: TGTGCCAGCAGCTTGATAGGGGGTATGGGTGGCTACACCTTC.

The V gene is TRBV19, the J gene TRBJ1-1, with 7 bases aligning to TRBD1. With V trimmed by 5 bases and J by 0 bases, 3 bases remained unmatched. In germline, CDR1 is LNHDA, CDR2 SQIVND (reference sequence). This CDR3 region has 14 residues. CDR3 sequence (DNA): TGTGCCAGTAGTTCAGGGACAGTGAACACTGAAGCTTTCTTT. It codes for CASSSGTVNTEAFF.

This clone was recorded once. The CDR3 protein is CASSLVRAGVFNEQFF. The CDR3 region has the DNA TGCGCCAGCAGCTTGGTTCGAGCGGGAGTATTCAATGAGCAGTTCTTC. The V call is TRBV5-1, the J call TRBJ2-1, with 8 bases that match TRBD2. CDR3 length equals 16 residues. Per germline, CDR1 SGHRS and CDR2 YFSETQ. The J segment lost 6 bases and the V segment lost 0 bases, leaving 8 bases of the junction unmatched.

This rearrangement joins TRBV18 to TRBJ2-1; D might be TRBD2 (5 bases). The CDR3 is 16 residues long. The germline V gene has CDR1 KGHSH and CDR2 LQKENI. V dropped 1 base and J dropped 0 bases, with 10 bases sitting between them. Here the CDR3 reads CASSPLTGSSYNEQFF. CDR3 nucleotides: TGTGCCAGCTCACCACTTACGGGGAGCTCCTACAATGAGCAGTTCTTC. The full variable domain, its missing parts supplied by reference TRBV18 and TRBJ2-1, is NAGVMQNPRHLVRRRGQEARLRCSPMKGHSHVYWYRQLPEEGLKFMVYLQKENIIDESGMPKERFSAEFPKEGPSILRIQQVVRGDSAAYFCASSPLTGSSYNEQFFGPGTRLTVL.

This clone has just one count. This rearrangement joins TRBV27 to TRBJ1-2, with TRBD1 matching 7 bases. J gave up 4 bases and V 0 bases, and 2 bases lay outside the gene matches. The CDR3 runs 14 residues. Germline CDR1 MNHEY, CDR2 SMNVEV (reference sequence). The CDR3 loop reads CASSLSGTAYGYTF. CDR3 DNA: TGTGCCAGCAGTTTATCCGGGACAGCCTATGGCTACACCTTC.

Concerning this clone itself: Other DNA sequences in the same sample also yield this CDR3. This chain connects TRBV28 to TRBJ1-1, with unresolved D. In germline, CDR1 is MDHEN, CDR2 SYDVKM. Deletions cut 3 bases from V and 2 bases from J, with 4 bases between. This CDR3 comprises 12 residues. The CDR3 sequence: CASSLLNTEAFF. CDR3 in DNA: TGTGCCAGCAGTTTGTTAAACACTGAAGCTTTCTTT.

The chain uses TRBV7-2 and TRBJ2-1, with 7 nucleotides matching TRBD2. From germline, CDR1 is SGHTA and CDR2 FQGNSA. The CDR3 consists of 14 residues. Germline trimming cut 3 bases from V and 5 bases from J; bases unmatched to any gene: 4. For the CDR3, the DNA is TGTGCCAGCAGCTTTGATAGCGGGCACAATGAGCAGTTCTTC. Translation gives CASSFDSGHNEQFF.

The rearrangement joins TRBV30 to TRBJ1-2, with a possible D match to TRBD1 (6 bases). V gave up 4 bases and J gave up 7 bases, with 25 bases separating them. CDR3 length: 16 amino acids. Germline V gives CDR1 GTSNPN, CDR2 SVGIG (reference sequence). The CDR3 bases are TGTGCCTGGATCCCCCTGGGATACAGGGATAGGGCTGGCTACACCTTC. It yields the protein CAWIPLGYRDRAGYTF.

This sequence joins TRBV4-3 and TRBJ1-6; D may be TRBD1 (6 bases). The V gene lost 0 bases and the J gene lost 7 bases, with 13 bases spanning the gap. The CDR3 has 16 residues. Germline V gene data show CDR1 as LGHNA and CDR2 as YSLEER. As DNA, the CDR3 is TGCGCCAGCAGCCAAGATGAGACAGGCATCAATTCACCCCTCCACTTT. Encoded protein: CASSQDETGINSPLHF.

The chain carries TRBV7-3 and TRBJ2-3, with TRBD2 identical over 10 bases. The V gene's germline CDR1 is SGHTA and CDR2 FQGTGA. V shed 2 bases and J 6 bases; nucleotides not matched to a gene: 8. The CDR3 covers 16 residues. Here the CDR3 reads CASSLGPAGGPDTQYF. CDR3 nucleotide sequence: TGTGCCAGCAGCTTAGGACCAGCGGGGGGGCCGGATACGCAGTATTTT.

The V call is TRBV15, the J call TRBJ2-1; D unclear. Looked up from germline, CDR1 is LNHNV and CDR2 is YYDKDF (reference sequence). V was clipped by 1 base and J by 10 bases, with 11 bases between them. This CDR3 has 13 amino acids. In DNA, the CDR3 is TGTGCCACCAGCAGAGGAGGAAGAGGCGAGCAGTTCTTC. Its translation: CATSRGGRGEQFF.

This rearrangement joins TRBV6-2 or TRBV6-3 to TRBJ2-5, with D hard to call. V shed 5 bases and J shed 1 base, with 5 bases lying between them. This CDR3 region has 12 residues. Germline values: CDR1 MNHEY, CDR2 SVGEGT. The CDR3 nucleotides read TGTGCCAGCAGTGGCAGCCAAGAGACCCAGTACTTC. Protein product: CASSGSQETQYF.